These 12 T cell receptor beta chains came from one sample sequenced in a study of lung T cells in sarcoidosis with Löfgren's syndrome. Each CDR3 protein is one row after TCRdb ran MiXCR on the reads. This sample has 15,000 to 25,000 distinct CDR3 sequences; less than 25% occur once, and the top ten carry roughly 4.3%. Sequencing was performed on CD4+ T cells from PBMCs. The receptors stem from a human donor with sarcoidosis (Löfgren's syndrome or another form), or a control subject (not recorded which).

CDR3 in amino acids: CASSRVAGTIYNEQFF. The CDR3 DNA reads as TGTGCCAGCAGTCGGGTAGCGGGAACGATCTACAATGAGCAGTTCTTC. The gene calls are TRBV6-1 and TRBJ2-1; 8 nucleotides line up with TRBD2. This CDR3 comprises 16 residues. CDR1 is MNHNS, CDR2 SASEGT, per germline. The junction had 9 bases not matched to a gene; V was cut back by 5 bases and J by 3 bases.

This clonotype was counted ten times or more. The chain links TRBV6-1 to TRBJ2-3; no firm D call. Germline CDR1 reads MNHNS; CDR2 reads SASEGT. The CDR3 runs to 15 residues. Trimming shortened V by 5 bases and J by 2 bases, and 14 bases separated the two germline ends. The chain's CDR3 is CASSPTFSHTDTQYF. In nucleotides, the CDR3 is TGTGCCAGCAGTCCCACTTTTAGCCACACAGATACGCAGTATTTT.

In its sample, this clonotype is medium-sized. The chain carries TRBV6-1 and TRBJ2-5; 14 bases fit TRBD2. The CDR3 has 14 residues. Germline V gene lookup returns CDR1 MNHNS and CDR2 SASEGT. J gave up 4 bases and V 7 bases, and 2 bases lay outside the gene matches. DNA of the CDR3: TGTGCCAGCATGGGGACTAGCGGGAGAGAGACCCAGTACTTC. Encoded protein: CASMGTSGRETQYF.

This clonotype was picked up a small number of times. V and J are TRBV10-2 and TRBJ2-7; 11 positions agree with TRBD2. The CDR3 sequence is 14 residues long. Trimming at V came to 9 bases and at J to 3 bases, leaving 7 bases not matched to a gene. Germline CDR1 and CDR2: WSHSY and SAAADI. DNA for the CDR3: TGCGCCAGTCGGACGACTAGCGGGATCTACGAGCAGTACTTC. The encoded protein is CASRTTSGIYEQYF.

In its sample, this clonotype ranks as medium-sized. The chain employs TRBV28 and TRBJ1-5; D remains ambiguous. The CDR3 length is 13 residues. The V end lost 2 bases, the J end lost 5 bases, and 7 bases lay between the germline ends. Germline V gene lookup returns CDR1 MDHEN and CDR2 SYDVKM. CDR3 loop: CASSLPRDQPQHF. The CDR3 DNA sequence: TGTGCCAGCAGTTTACCCCGGGATCAGCCCCAGCATTTT.

About this clonotype: This could be a read error, since a much larger clone is one nucleotide away. The V call is TRBV10-2, the J call TRBJ2-7; no firm D call. There are 13 residues in the CDR3. Germline lookup yields CDR1 WSHSY and CDR2 SAAADI. Deletions cut 0 bases from V and 4 bases from J, with 7 bases between. The CDR3 DNA follows: TGCGCCAGCAGTGAGTCGCTCGGTTACGAGCAGTACTTC. Its protein is CASSESLGYEQYF.

A word on this clonotype: A read error may produce the germline difference seen at one junction end. This chain joins TRBV30 and TRBJ2-5; the D gene could be TRBD1 or TRBD2 (5 bases each). Germline V gene lookup returns CDR1 GTSNPN and CDR2 SVGIG (reference sequence). The CDR3 covers 13 residues. The CDR3 nucleotides read TGTGGCTGGACCGGGACGGCCCAAGAGACCCAGTACTTC. Translated, it gives CGWTGTAQETQYF.

This clonotype was seen a handful of times. This sequence may be a read error, since a much larger clone differs from it by one base. The genes are TRBV9 and TRBJ1-1; D perhaps matches TRBD1 (5 bases). CDR1 is SGDLS, CDR2 YYNGEE, per germline. This CDR3 region has 14 residues. The DNA for the CDR3 is TGTGCCAGCAGCGTAGGACAGAGGAACACTGAAGCTTCCTTT. Its translation: CASSVGQRNTEASF.

This clonotype counts as medium-sized (0.01 to 0.1%). The CDR3 reads CASRTGGSGNTIYF. DNA of the CDR3: TGTGCCAGCAGGACAGGGGGCTCTGGAAACACCATATATTTT. The chain links TRBV6-1 to TRBJ1-3; 9 nucleotides agree with TRBD1. The CDR3 is 14 amino acids. V lost 6 bases, J lost 0 bases, and 0 bases stayed unmatched. Germline V gives CDR1 MNHNS, CDR2 SASEGT.

This clonotype was observed many times. This rearrangement joins TRBV6-1 to TRBJ1-5; D might be TRBD1 (5 bases). CDR3 size: 14 residues. Germline V gene data show CDR1 as MNHNS and CDR2 as SASEGT. V lost 7 bases and J 7 bases, leaving 17 bases between the germline ends. CDR3 coding DNA: TGTGCCAGCACCCCAGGGAATAGGAGACAGCCCCAGCATTTT. Amino acid sequence: CASTPGNRRQPQHF.

This clonotype was counted at least ten times. The V and J genes are TRBV2 and TRBJ1-5; perhaps TRBD1 as D (5 bases). Trimming removed 0 bases at V and 7 bases at J, with 10 bases between. This CDR3 contains 14 residues. CDR1 and CDR2 (germline): SNHLY, FYNNEI. Here the CDR3 DNA reads TGTGCCAGCAGTGAAGCGGAAGGGGAGCAGCCCCAGCATTTT. The encoded protein is CASSEAEGEQPQHF.

The chain uses TRBV20-1 and TRBJ2-1, with TRBD2 matching over 9 bases. CDR3 length: 20 residues. The germline CDR1 and CDR2 sequences are DFQATT and SNEGSKA (reference sequence). J gave up 7 bases and V 0 bases, and 22 bases lay outside the gene matches. This CDR3 is CSARDDTQVAGDDSGNEQFF. The CDR3 DNA follows: TGCAGTGCTAGAGATGATACTCAGGTAGCGGGGGATGACTCGGGAAATGAGCAGTTCTTC.